The 4 T cell receptor beta chains in this list originate from one sample, sequenced in a study of shared clonotypes between healthy human individuals (dated by TCRdb to 2019 to 2021). Preparation of the library involved the immunoSEQ multiplex PCR assay. What TCRdb holds here is the immuneACCESS table cut down to in-frame rearrangements. Part of the clones is not present; checked against another copy, under half of the missing clones reflect an unresolved V gene, and the others are unexplained. The sample records 2 million to 2.5 million clones, 90% to 95% of which are singletons. Roughly 0.36% of the sample belongs to the ten largest clones. What was sequenced was naive CD4+ T cells from PBMCs. In the paper's terms, the cell subset or site label means: CD45RA+ positively selected. The receptors derive from a man between 18 and 29 years old in good health. Some clones in this sample may be carry-over from other donors' samples.

This chain connects TRBV7-6 to TRBJ2-2, with a possible D match to TRBD2 (5 bases). CDR1 is SGHVS and CDR2 is FNYEAQ in the germline V gene. Trimming took off 4 bases at V and 6 bases at J, with 9 bases between the two ends. The CDR3 loop spans 13 amino acids. The CDR3 reads CASSSELAGELFF. The DNA of the CDR3 is TGTGCCAGCAGCTCGGAACTAGCCGGGGAGCTGTTTTTT.

This rearrangement joins TRBV25-1 to TRBJ2-5; tentative D call: TRBD2 (5 bases). CDR1 is MGHDK and CDR2 is SYGVNS in the germline V gene. The V end lost 10 bases, the J end lost 2 bases, and 14 bases lay between the germline ends. The CDR3 is 13 residues long. DNA of the CDR3: TGTGCCACCCAACGGGGTTTTCAAGAGACCCAGTACTTC. This encodes CATQRGFQETQYF.

V and J are TRBV4-1 and TRBJ2-1; TRBD2 agrees at 8 bases. The ends lost 2 bases at V and 7 bases at J; junction bases unmatched: 13. Per germline, CDR1 MGHRA and CDR2 YSYEKL. This CDR3 comprises 17 residues. CDR3 DNA sequence: TGCGCCAGCAGCCAATCGAGCGGGAGTCTTCTAGTAAATGAGCAGTTCTTC. This gives the protein CASSQSSGSLLVNEQFF.

This clone has a handful of counts. The genes are TRBV11-3 and TRBJ1-1; D is uncertain. The CDR3 spans 12 residues. The germline gives CDR1 SGHNT, CDR2 YENEEA. Trimming shortened V by 1 base and J by 7 bases, and 7 bases separated the two germline ends. In DNA form, the CDR3 reads TGTGCCAGCAGCTTAGCGGGGAGTGAAGCTTTCTTT. Translation: CASSLAGSEAFF.